This note documents a single TCR beta chain sequence. Its antigen is undetermined. The data derive from a study of T cell responses to AZD1222 COVID-19 vaccine. Study-wide findings and caveats: Sampling captured repertoires only after the peak T cell response. Most donors were white British and more were female, and clonal diversity was possibly underestimated.

CDR3 length equals 12 residues. Trimming shortened V by 2 bases and J by 1 base, and 4 bases separated the two germline ends. The germline CDR1 and CDR2 sequences are SGDLS and YYNGEE. Using immunoSEQ multiplex PCR, the repertoire was profiled, and TCRdb retains in-frame clones only, with some absent. Altogether about 88,000 clones are present, 92% being singletons, with the ten largest covering more than 4.5%. The source was peripheral blood, collected on day 0 of AZD1222 vaccination. The V gene is TRBV9, the J gene TRBJ2-7; D ambiguous. The TCR comes from an adult in good health. CDR3 sequence: CASSVGSYEQYF. The CDR3 nucleotides read TGTGCCAGCAGCGTCGGATCCTACGAGCAGTACTTC.